This TCR beta chain was recovered during a study of T cells in Graves' hyperthyroidism and ophthalmopathy (dated by TCRdb to 2018 to 2020). Looking at the study overall: Peripheral blood was sampled at the time of initial diagnosis, prior to any treatment. TCR V-J signatures able to tell the groups apart were searched for in a discovery cohort of 90 to 100 patients, of whom 43 had Graves' ophthalmopathy and around 56 had stable Graves' hyperthyroidism. Prospective prediction of ophthalmopathy was tested in an independent validation cohort consisting of 18 to 20 hyperthyroidism patients and 15 or so patients who later progressed to ophthalmopathy. The 85 to 100 discovery patients were randomly split 7:3 into training and test sets. The study also compared thyroid tissue and blood T-cell repertoires from over 5 Graves' hyperthyroidism patients. After sampling, hyperthyroidism patients received methimazole starting at 30 mg daily, and ophthalmopathy patients received high-dose intravenous methylprednisolone. The paper reports TCR Vbeta CDR3 sequencing of some 140 peripheral blood samples: some 41 ophthalmopathy, under 80 hyperthyroidism and 17 progressor patients. Results and caveats for the whole study, not just this receptor: Ophthalmopathy was separated from stable hyperthyroidism by a 13 V-J signature model, with over 85% sensitivity and approximately 81% specificity obtained in cross-validation and 80%/75% obtained in testing. Most expanded thyroid clonotypes (frequency above 0.001) were also found in blood, which suggests that blood repertoires may mirror thyroid immune responses. No statistical method was used to fix the sample size in advance, and group allocation was not hidden from the investigators. In validation, the model predicted progression to ophthalmopathy a median of roughly six months before onset, with roughly 70% sensitivity and roughly 79% specificity.

The TCR beta CDR3 regions were amplified from RNA transcripts. The first round of RT-PCR for the TCR CDR3 was performed with the HTBI primer set and the Qiagen OneStep RT-PCR kit. A second multiplex PCR round built the libraries, followed by size selection and purification. Paired-end sequencing of the libraries was performed with 100 bp reads on an Illumina HiSeq2000. The paper's data handling went like this. SOAPnuke was used to process the raw data, throwing out any read that contained adapters or uncalled bases, had a mean Phred below 15, or lacked an exact constant-primer or identifier match. High-quality paired reads were merged using COPE v1.2.5, and each unique nucleotide sequence was defined as a clonotype. MiTCR v1.1 was used to align the clonotypes against IMGT TRBV, TRBD and TRBJ reference segments. The analysis was restricted to V-J combinations with a frequency above 0.0001, which together covered just over 98% of the repertoires. The TCS score was defined as F50 (clonal expansion) divided by E x V (chaos), with BLOSUM62-based TCRdist calculated between CDR3 peptides within each V-J. Welch's t-statistics and random forest reduced 450 to 600 V-J features to 13, which were used in a naive Bayes classifier (R e1071). The raw public data were reprocessed by TCRdb itself: fastp quality trimming at Q25, MiXCR clonotype calling, in-frame beta chains only. For every CDR3 protein sequence, its rows merge into one entry that carries the most common genes and DNA. The V and J calls and clone size are TCRdb's, not the authors'. In all, the sample holds hundreds of thousands of distinct CDR3 sequences, and around 15% of those were seen once. The top ten hold roughly 3% of the sample.

Taken from cysteine to phenylalanine, the CDR3 has 13 residues. CDR3 DNA only is kept here, 39 bases in frame from base 1. V is pared back by 3 bases and J by 3 bases, with 8 bases lying between the germline termini. Moderately to severely active disease, a Clinical Activity Score of at least 3, a NOSPECS grade of at least 4, and a duration under 3 months were present in ophthalmopathy patients. Exclusion was applied to patients with uncontrolled infections, other autoimmune diseases, pregnancy or lactation. Diagnoses were based on clinical symptoms, serum thyroxine and TRAb, thyroid ultrasound and orbital computed tomography. PBMCs were separated from roughly 9.6 ml of fresh peripheral blood using Ficoll-Paque density gradient centrifugation. Trizol reagent was used to extract total RNA, and RNA quality was then checked on an Agilent 2100 Bioanalyzer. About this clonotype: The target of this receptor is not known. No base quality values were provided; no much bigger clone lies one nucleotide off.

Source material: blood. The receptor comes from a woman in her forties with Graves' ophthalmopathy. The chain is encoded by TRBV12-3 or TRBV12-4 joined to TRBJ1-2; there is no confident call for the D gene. CDR3 sequence: CASSFVGDYGYTF. The DNA is as follows: TGTGCCAGCAGTTTTGTTGGGGACTATGGCTACACCTTC.